The next 29 T cell receptor beta chains were all read from a single sample in a study of glioma-infiltrating T cells after dendritic cell vaccination. Sample time point: after dendritic cell vaccination, including at tumor progression/relapse. Clones were sequenced by immunoSEQ multiplex PCR, and TCRdb holds only the in-frame ones, with some missing. The sample records approximately 10,000 clones, 70% to 85% being singletons. The sample in question was blood, obtained after dendritic cell vaccination. Every receptor here comes from a human donor with glioblastoma.

The rearrangement uses TRBV5-6 and TRBJ1-1, with D hard to call. Per germline, CDR1 SGHDT and CDR2 YYEEEE. The V end was cut by 5 bases, the J end by 1 base, with 12 bases between. The CDR3 is 14 amino acids. CDR3 region: CASRRGLSNTEAFF. CDR3 DNA: TGTGCCAGCAGACGCGGGTTGTCGAACACTGAAGCTTTCTTT. Together with reference TRBV5-6 and TRBJ1-1, the CDR3 gives the full variable domain: DAGVTQSPTHLIKTRGQQVTLRCSPKSGHDTVSWYQQALGQGPQFIFQYYEEEERQRGNFPDRFSGHQFPNYSSELNVNALLLGDSALYLCASRRGLSNTEAFFGQGTRLTVV.

The gene calls are TRBV28 and TRBJ2-7; 7 bases map to TRBD1. Germline V gene data show CDR1 as MDHEN and CDR2 as SYDVKM. Trimming took 5 bases from V and 5 from J; bases not matched to a gene: 9. This CDR3 has 14 amino acids. This chain's CDR3 is CASSSADRANEQYF. DNA of the CDR3: TGTGCCAGCAGTAGTGCAGACAGGGCCAACGAGCAGTACTTC.

CDR3 in amino acids: CASSVDSGALGANVLTF. CDR3 sequence (DNA): TGTGCCAGCAGCGTAGATTCAGGGGCACTGGGGGCCAACGTCCTGACTTTC. The chain has TRBV9 and TRBJ2-6; possible D gene TRBD1, 6 bases. The CDR3 contains 17 residues. CDR1 is SGDLS, CDR2 YYNGEE, per germline. V was shortened by 0 bases and J by 4 bases, with 14 bases between the two germline ends.

The J gene is TRBJ2-3, the V gene TRBV2, with 10 bases aligning to TRBD2. The CDR3 length is 15 residues. The germline CDR1 and CDR2 sequences are SNHLY and FYNNEI. Trimming cost V 8 bases and J 3 bases; bases outside gene matches: 8. CDR3 bases: TGTGCCAGCGAGCGGGAGGGCCGGAGAACAGATACGCAGTATTTT. Amino acid sequence: CASEREGRRTDTQYF. Full variable domain (outside the CDR3, taken from reference TRBV2 and TRBJ2-3): EPEVTQTPSHQVTQMGQEVILRCVPISNHLYFYWYRQILGQKVEFLVSFYNNEISEKSEIFDDQFSVERPDGSNFTLKIRSTKLEDSAMYFCASEREGRRTDTQYFGPGTRLTVL.

The chain carries TRBV11-1 and TRBJ2-1; the match to TRBD2 covers 10 bases. This CDR3 spans 17 amino acids. V was clipped by 5 bases and J by 3 bases; unmatched bases: 10. CDR1 and CDR2 (germline): SGHAT, FQDESV (reference sequence). Here the CDR3 DNA reads TGTGCCAGCAGCAAATACACCGGGACTAGCGACTACAATGAGCAGTTCTTC. Translating gives CASSKYTGTSDYNEQFF. Drawing the rest from reference TRBV11-1 and TRBJ2-1, the complete variable domain is EAEVAQSPRYKITEKSQAVAFWCDPISGHATLYWYRQILGQGPELLVQFQDESVVDDSQLPKDRFSAERLKGVDSTLKIQPAELGDSAMYLCASSKYTGTSDYNEQFFGPGTRLTVL.

V and J are TRBV28 and TRBJ2-6; 7 bases align to TRBD1. The CDR3 covers 20 residues. With V trimmed by 2 bases and J by 0 bases, 13 bases remained unmatched. Per germline, CDR1 MDHEN and CDR2 SYDVKM. CDR3 sequence: CASSLSPAGTVYSGANVLTF. CDR3 DNA: TGTGCCAGCAGTTTAAGTCCCGCCGGGACAGTTTACTCTGGGGCCAACGTCCTGACTTTC.

The chain has TRBV27 and TRBJ1-5, with D tentatively TRBD1 (5 bases). The germline V gene has CDR1 MNHEY and CDR2 SMNVEV (reference sequence). The CDR3 is made up of 15 amino acids. Trimming removed 3 bases from V and 4 bases from J, with 13 bases in between. The CDR3 protein is CASSFGGRANQPQHF. The CDR3 region has the DNA TGTGCCAGCAGTTTCGGGGGGAGGGCAAATCAGCCCCAGCATTTT.

The chain employs TRBV19 and TRBJ1-2; D ambiguous. The CDR3 has 12 amino acids. The V gene lost 7 bases and the J gene lost 6 bases, with 12 bases spanning the gap. In germline, CDR1 is LNHDA, CDR2 SQIVND (reference sequence). The CDR3 loop reads CASTDNRDGYTF. The CDR3 coding sequence is TGTGCCAGTACCGATAATAGAGATGGCTACACCTTC.

The chain recombines TRBV5-1 with TRBJ2-5, with unresolved D. Trimming took off 4 bases at V and 5 bases at J, with 18 bases between the two ends. From germline, CDR1 is SGHRS and CDR2 YFSETQ. This CDR3 has 15 residues. The CDR3 bases are TGCGCCAGCAGCCTCGGCCTACTAAATGCGGAGACCCAGTACTTC. It translates to CASSLGLLNAETQYF.

This clone occurred a few times. The rearrangement joins TRBV27 to TRBJ1-2, with TRBD1 matching over 11 bases. The CDR3 is made up of 15 amino acids. Trimming took 5 bases from V and 4 from J; bases not matched to a gene: 6. Germline V lookup: CDR1 MNHEY, CDR2 SMNVEV (reference sequence). The CDR3 DNA reads as TGTGCCAGCAGTCCCGGGGACAGGGGGATCTATGGCTACACCTTC. This sequence encodes CASSPGDRGIYGYTF.

This chain links TRBV7-9 with TRBJ2-1; 9 nucleotides match TRBD2. This CDR3 has 17 amino acids. Germline values: CDR1 SEHNR, CDR2 FQNEAQ (reference sequence). Germline trimming cut 4 bases from V and 5 bases from J; bases unmatched to any gene: 12. CDR3 DNA: TGTGCCAGCAGCTACAACTTACTAGCGGGCGTAAACAATGAGCAGTTCTTC. It encodes CASSYNLLAGVNNEQFF.

The chain joins TRBV7-3 to TRBJ2-2, with D maybe TRBD1 (6 bases). V shed 2 bases and J shed 0 bases, with 7 bases lying between them. Germline values: CDR1 SGHTA, CDR2 FQGTGA. This CDR3 is built from 15 residues. The CDR3 reads CASSLQGTNTGELFF. As DNA, the CDR3 is TGTGCCAGCAGCTTACAGGGGACGAACACCGGGGAGCTGTTTTTT.

The chain employs TRBV19 and TRBJ2-7; D is unresolved. Trimming cost V 3 bases and J 4 bases, with 10 bases left between them. CDR3 length: 13 residues. Germline loops: CDR1 LNHDA, CDR2 SQIVND (reference sequence). CDR3 region: CASSMRMRYEQYF. The CDR3 DNA sequence: TGTGCCAGTAGTATGAGAATGAGGTACGAGCAGTACTTC.

The chain employs TRBV11-3 and TRBJ2-1; D is undetermined. The germline gives CDR1 SGHNT, CDR2 YENEEA. The CDR3 covers 12 residues. V lost 4 bases and J lost 6, with 7 bases in between. The DNA for the CDR3 is TGTGCCAGCAGCTACTACGGCAATGAGCAGTTCTTC. This translates into CASSYYGNEQFF.

In DNA, the CDR3 is TGCGCCAGCAGCCCCCACGTGGCTAGCCGGACAGATACGCAGTATTTT. It is translated as CASSPHVASRTDTQYF. The chain recombines TRBV5-1 with TRBJ2-3; D perhaps matches TRBD2 (5 bases). Germline CDR1 reads SGHRS; CDR2 reads YFSETQ. The V and J ends lost 4 bases and 3 bases respectively, with 18 bases between them. The CDR3 is 16 residues long.

This chain links TRBV29-1 with TRBJ2-3; 7 bases match TRBD1. Germline V gives CDR1 SQVTM, CDR2 ANQGSEA. The CDR3 totals 14 residues. V lost 6 bases, J lost 3 bases, and 9 bases stayed unmatched. The CDR3 reads CSVPTGISTDTQYF. The DNA of the CDR3 is TGCAGCGTGCCGACAGGGATAAGTACAGATACGCAGTATTTT.

The V call is TRBV19, the J call TRBJ1-5; no reliable D call. The CDR3 is made up of 15 amino acids. Germline values: CDR1 LNHDA, CDR2 SQIVND (reference sequence). Deletions cut 3 bases from V and 0 bases from J, with 9 bases between. The CDR3 nucleotides are TGTGCCAGTAGTATGCGAGGGCCTAGCAATCAGCCCCAGCATTTT. Its protein product is CASSMRGPSNQPQHF.

In its sample, this clone was seen once. The chain joins TRBV2 to TRBJ2-1; 7 positions agree with TRBD2. V lost 4 bases, J lost 0 bases, and 6 bases stayed unmatched. Per the germline V gene, CDR1 is SNHLY and CDR2 is FYNNEI. The length of the CDR3 is 16 residues. CDR3 sequence: CASSASGVSSYNEQFF. The CDR3 nucleotides are TGTGCCAGCAGTGCTAGCGGAGTTAGCTCCTACAATGAGCAGTTCTTC.

The chain recombines TRBV27 with TRBJ1-1; 10 nucleotides match TRBD1. Germline V gives CDR1 MNHEY, CDR2 SMNVEV (reference sequence). J gave up 5 bases and V 5 bases, and 5 bases lay outside the gene matches. The CDR3 sequence is 14 residues long. For the CDR3, the DNA is TGTGCCAGCAGTCCACGACAGGGGGCGACTGAAGCTTTCTTT. Protein: CASSPRQGATEAFF.

About this clone: An end of the junction does not agree with germline; a read error may underlie this. This chain links TRBV9 with TRBJ2-1; TRBD2 matches 8 bases. This CDR3 contains 15 residues. Germline V lookup: CDR1 SGDLS, CDR2 YYNGEE. The CDR3 coding sequence is TGTGCCGGCAGCGTATGGCTAGCGGGCCACAATGAGCAGTTCTTC. It is translated as CAGSVWLAGHNEQFF.

The chain uses TRBV7-2 and TRBJ1-2, with TRBD1 as a possible D gene (5 bases). Germline V gene data show CDR1 as SGHTA and CDR2 as FQGNSA. V lost 3 bases, J lost 8 bases, and 16 bases lay in between. This CDR3 has 14 residues. The CDR3 nucleotides read TGTGCCAGCAGCTTTATGACAGCCAGCGTGGGCTACACCTTC. It encodes CASSFMTASVGYTF.

This clone was detected a few times. The chain employs TRBV9 and TRBJ2-1; TRBD2 agrees at 10 bases. Trimming cost V 0 bases and J 8 bases; bases outside gene matches: 8. Per germline, CDR1 SGDLS and CDR2 YYNGEE. The CDR3 runs 16 residues. The CDR3 sequence: CASSVGGSGRFDEQFF. CDR3 bases: TGTGCCAGCAGCGTAGGTGGTAGCGGGAGGTTCGATGAGCAGTTCTTC.

The chain carries TRBV29-1 and TRBJ1-2, with D possibly being TRBD1 (6 bases). The V gene lost 6 bases and the J gene lost 6 bases, with 14 bases spanning the gap. Germline values: CDR1 SQVTM, CDR2 ANQGSEA. CDR3 length equals 12 residues. The CDR3 bases are TGCAGCGTGTCAAACAGGGAAGATGGCTACACCTTC. This gives the protein CSVSNREDGYTF.

The rearrangement uses TRBV10-1 and TRBJ2-4; a possible D gene is TRBD1 (6 bases). Trimming cost V 9 bases and J 5 bases, with 11 bases left between them. Germline CDR1 and CDR2: WNHNN and SYGVQD (reference sequence). The CDR3 covers 12 residues. CDR3 DNA: TGCGCCAGTGACAGGTTGGAAAACATTCAGTACTTC. Encoded protein: CASDRLENIQYF.

This chain links TRBV11-2 with TRBJ2-2; 10 positions agree with TRBD2. CDR3 length: 15 residues. Germline V CDR1 and CDR2: SGHAT, FQNNGV. V lost 6 bases, J lost 7 bases, and 8 bases stayed unmatched. The CDR3 here is CASREIAGGFGELFF. For the CDR3, the DNA is TGTGCCAGCAGAGAAATAGCGGGAGGTTTCGGGGAGCTGTTTTTT.

Judged by abundance, this clone is medium-sized. The genes are TRBV14 and TRBJ1-2; TRBD1 might be the D (5 bases). The CDR3 has 13 amino acids. The ends were cut back, 0 bases at V and 7 bases at J, with 9 bases in the middle. Germline-derived CDR1 and CDR2 are SGHDN and FVKESK. The CDR3 loop reads CASSQDRARGYTF. The CDR3 nucleotides are TGTGCCAGCAGCCAAGACAGGGCGCGTGGCTACACCTTC.

The genes are TRBV11-3 and TRBJ2-2, with 7 bases fitting TRBD1. CDR3 length: 15 amino acids. CDR1 and CDR2 (germline): SGHNT, YENEEA. Losses at the gene ends were 5 bases for V and 4 bases for J; bases not matched to a gene: 7. CDR3 region: CASSARQGPTGELFF. The CDR3 DNA reads as TGTGCCAGCAGCGCCCGACAGGGCCCCACCGGGGAGCTGTTTTTT.

The rearrangement links TRBV5-1 to TRBJ2-7; 8 bases are a match to TRBD1. This CDR3 region has 19 residues. J gave up 1 base and V 4 bases, and 19 bases lay outside the gene matches. Germline CDR1 and CDR2: SGHRS and YFSETQ. The CDR3 DNA reads as TGCGCCAGCAGCCCCGGACAGGGCGGAAGGGGAGGAGGATCCTACGAGCAGTACTTC. Protein sequence: CASSPGQGGRGGGSYEQYF.

This chain connects TRBV19 to TRBJ1-1; 9 bases agree with TRBD1. Looked up from germline, CDR1 is LNHDA and CDR2 is SQIVND (reference sequence). CDR3 length: 13 residues. The V segment lost 2 bases and the J segment 11 bases; nucleotides outside the gene matches: 6. CDR3 in amino acids: CASSITYGQGAFF. For the CDR3, the DNA is TGTGCCAGTAGTATAACCTACGGACAGGGGGCTTTCTTT.